This T cell receptor (beta chain) derives from a study of CD8+CD57+ T cells in acquired aplastic anemia. General study findings and limits: Patients and controls shared about 30 CD8+ CDR3 sequences.

Genomic DNA templated the TCR beta VDJ and CDR3 profiling. TCRdb reprocessed the reads with MiXCR, giving one entry per CDR3 protein. The sample includes 180,000 or so distinct CDR3 sequences, 55% to 65% of them seen just once. This CDR3 is built from 13 residues. CDR1 and CDR2 from the germline V gene are DFQATT and SNEGSKA (reference sequence). V lost 2 bases and J lost 6; bases outside the gene matches: 6. The patients chosen for sequencing had shown expansion of CD8+CD57+ cells (detected by flow cytometry). Every patient presented with severe acquired aplastic anemia. This clonotype was picked up a small number of times. Its antigen is not known.

Sequences were obtained from sorted CD4+, CD8+, or CD8+CD57+ T cells (not recorded which) from PBMCs. The chain uses TRBV20-1 and TRBJ2-7, with 8 nucleotides matching TRBD1. This TCR derives from a human donor with aplastic anemia. CDR3 DNA sequence: TGCAGTGCTAGATCCAGGGGGCGGCTCGAGCAGTACTTC. Amino acid sequence: CSARSRGRLEQYF.